This entry is about one T cell receptor (beta chain). This entry comes from a study of control samples from healthy donors and cancer patients. Germline V gene data show CDR1 as SNHLY and CDR2 as FYNNEI. This CDR3 comprises 14 residues. V lost 4 bases and J lost 5, with 11 bases in between. Data came from immunoSEQ multiplex PCR; TCRdb stores just in-frame clones and leaves some out. The sample carries 40,000 or so clones, around 88% recorded once. The receptor was derived from a woman in her sixties with lung cancer. The V call is TRBV2, the J call TRBJ2-2; D is possibly TRBD1 (6 bases). The sequenced sample was PBMCs. The CDR3 sequence: CASSGTEGTGELFF. CDR3 nucleotide sequence: TGTGCCAGCAGTGGGACAGAGGGGACCGGGGAGCTGTTTTTT.